This T cell receptor beta chain was found in a study of early T cells in non-severe SARS-CoV-2 infection. TCRdb reanalysed the 5' RACE reads using MiXCR and keeps one entry per CDR3 protein. Of over 15,000 distinct CDR3 sequences listed, roughly 5% are singletons. By sample share, this clonotype is medium-sized. Germline V gene data show CDR1 as DFQATT and CDR2 as SNEGSKA (reference sequence). The CDR3 extends over 14 amino acids. Trimming took 1 base from V and 4 from J, leaving 11 bases between them. This chain links TRBV20-1 with TRBJ2-1; weak D call: TRBD2 (6 bases). This clonotype was obtained from an adult who was a healthcare worker with PCR-confirmed SARS-CoV-2 infection or an uninfected control (not recorded which). The sample taken for sequencing was whole blood. CDR3 in amino acids: CSARASSVYNEQFF. In DNA form, the CDR3 reads TGCAGTGCTAGAGCTTCTAGCGTATACAATGAGCAGTTCTTC.